This TCR beta chain was recovered during a study of type 1 regulatory T cells. This clonotype has a count of ten or more. Its antigen is not identified. One entry per CDR3 protein, called by TCRdb with MiXCR from the reads. This sample carries 40,000 to 50,000 distinct CDR3 sequences, 10% to 15% of them seen once, and the ten largest clones take over 7.5%. This receptor was identified in a human donor in good health. What was sequenced was cultured non-Tr1 T cells, either the whole culture or a sorted T cell fraction (not recorded which).

CDR3 residues: CSVEVLAKNIQYF. The CDR3 DNA reads as TGCAGCGTTGAGGTCCTAGCCAAAAACATTCAGTACTTC. The chain joins TRBV29-1 to TRBJ2-4; the D is unclear. V lost 3 bases to trimming and J lost 0 bases, with 6 bases between them. Looked up from germline, CDR1 is SQVTM and CDR2 is ANQGSEA. The CDR3 has 13 residues.